This TCR beta chain was retrieved from a study of monozygotic twins with cystic fibrosis (dated by TCRdb to the early 2020s). General notes on the study: Around 3.3 micrograms of fragmented DNA went through around 15 PCR cycles to produce barcoded libraries. TCR beta repertoires were compared within and between 16 monozygotic twin pairs with cystic fibrosis so that genetic influence on V and J gene usage could be assessed. The cohort included ten female and six male twin pairs, mostly children and adolescents, aged roughly 2.0 to 40 years with a median of roughly 10 years. Twins were ranked among some 1,000 cohort participants for weight-for-height and FEVPerc (FEV1 disease centile) at the day of blood sampling. Data for three of the twin pairs had already been reported earlier in a different context. Results the study describes overall, beyond this receptor: V gene usage was most similar to the co-twin for 13 of 16 pairs, and J usage for 8 of 16 pairs, suggesting genetic constraints. Simpson clonality was generally low (median 0.0095), suggesting a naive-dominated repertoire, with higher clonality in the most severely affected patients. No association turned up between shared CDR3 numbers and age, concordance or disease severity, and the cohort was small. Significantly higher nucleotide-identical clonotype sharing was observed within monozygotic CF twin pairs than between unrelated CF individuals (P = 0.000026, Mann-Whitney).

Notes on this clone: Its antigen is still unknown. The sample holds no much larger clone one base away, and base qualities are not on file.

Following the manufacturer's instructions, TCR beta CDR3 regions were amplified by multiplex PCR with the immunoSEQ immune profiling system. Sequencing was performed on an Illumina NextSeq system. On the authors' methods: Sequence data were processed on the immunoSEQ Analyzer platform, and clonality was calculated as the square root of Simpson's index of productive rearrangements. Similarity in V and J usage was measured by Jensen-Shannon distance, and OLGA was used to compute CDR3 generation probabilities. The researchers looked up shared CDR3 sequences in the immuneACCESS database (August 2020) and in VDJdb (December 2020). Not all clones reach the TCRdb copy of this immuneACCESS table, which keeps in-frame sequences only. Checked studies attribute under half of the gap to unresolved V genes and leave the rest unexplained. V and J calls and clone size are given by that table; D and trimming were obtained from the DNA. The sample has over 15,000 clones on record, around 96% of them singletons. Less than 0.8% of the sample is held by the ten biggest clonotypes.

The twin pairs came from the European Cystic Fibrosis Twin and Sibling Study Cohort, which recruited patients from roughly 160 CF clinics across 14 European countries. Zygosity and CFTR genotype were verified in-house, and zygosity was tested by multiplex PCR of nine short tandem repeat loci. Peripheral blood was sampled from each twin, with clinical parameters recorded on the day of blood sampling. Genomic DNA was isolated from peripheral blood cells with phenol/chloroform and kept in TE buffer at 4 degrees C. Specimen: blood. This receptor was identified in a girl aged 2-10 years with cystic fibrosis.

The base sequence is TGTGCCAGCAGCTTGGCCGGACAGCGGCTGTTTTTT. This codes for CASSLAGQRLFF. The sequence links TRBV5-5 to TRBJ1-4; 6 matching bases give a weak D call of TRBD1. The CDR3 covers 12 residues, taking in both the cysteine and the phenylalanine. The sequence is cut down to CDR3 DNA, 36 bases in frame from base 1. CDR1 and CDR2 (SGHKS, YYEKEE) derive from the germline V gene (reference sequence). V drops 0 bases and J drops 14 bases, leaving 11 bases in between.